A single sample is the source of the 10 T cell receptor beta chains below, sequenced in a study of human T cells and chemical hapten exposure. Via MiXCR, TCRdb re-called the 5' RACE reads, giving one row per CDR3 protein. The profile shows 95,000 to 120,000 distinct CDR3 sequences, roughly 18% of them singletons. The authors' total RNA extraction used unfractionated whole blood. These receptors were taken from a human donor in good health.

This clonotype has more than one count but fewer than ten. This rearrangement joins TRBV7-2 to TRBJ2-3, with TRBD2 as a possible D gene (6 bases). The CDR3 loop spans 15 amino acids. Germline V CDR1 and CDR2: SGHTA, FQGNSA. Trimming stripped 3 bases from V and 3 bases from J, with 13 bases between. This CDR3 is CASSFNGRATDTQYF. The CDR3, as DNA: TGTGCCAGCAGCTTCAACGGGAGAGCAACAGATACGCAGTATTTT.

This clonotype appeared a few times. This rearrangement joins TRBV20-1 to TRBJ2-1, with TRBD2 matching over 10 bases. Germline V CDR1 and CDR2: DFQATT, SNEGSKA (reference sequence). V trimming: 3 bases; J trimming: 8 bases; junction bases outside the gene matches: 10. This CDR3 has 15 amino acids. CDR3 nucleotides: TGCAGTGCTAGGCCCCTAGCGGGAGTTGTCTATGAGCAGTTCTTC. It is translated as CSARPLAGVVYEQFF.

Details on this clonotype: Given the absence of the conserved phenylalanine or tryptophan at the CDR3 end, a read error is likely. The chain carries TRBV29-1 and TRBJ2-3, with D unresolved. The CDR3 contains 12 residues. Trimming pared 2 bases from V and 1 base from J, leaving 4 bases between. The germline CDR1 and CDR2 sequences are SQVTM and ANQGSEA. CDR3 bases: TGCAGCGTTGAAATCGGCACAGATACGCAGTATTCT. As protein: CSVEIGTDTQYS.

The chain uses TRBV20-1 and TRBJ2-7; TRBD1 matches at 9 bases. V shed 4 bases, J shed 3 bases, and the junction held 4 bases outside the gene matches. Germline V gives CDR1 DFQATT, CDR2 SNEGSKA (reference sequence). CDR3 length: 13 residues. CDR3 bases: TGCAGTGCTATGGACAGGGGAATCTACGAGCAGTACTTC. Protein product: CSAMDRGIYEQYF.

The chain carries TRBV2 and TRBJ1-1; D might be TRBD1 (5 bases). V was cut by 7 bases and J by 3 bases, with 6 bases left in between. Per the germline V gene, CDR1 is SNHLY and CDR2 is FYNNEI. The CDR3 runs 11 residues. CDR3 sequence reads: CASTGYTEAFF. The CDR3 nucleotides read TGTGCCAGCACAGGGTACACTGAAGCTTTCTTT.

This clonotype occurred a few times. This chain joins TRBV2 and TRBJ1-1; D is undetermined. V lost 6 bases and J 5 bases, leaving 16 bases between the germline ends. Per germline, CDR1 SNHLY and CDR2 FYNNEI. The CDR3 totals 14 residues. As DNA, the CDR3 is TGTGCCAGCAGGGGGAACACGATCTGGACTGAAGCTTTCTTT. This gives the protein CASRGNTIWTEAFF.

This clonotype was counted ten times or more. The chain carries TRBV5-4 and TRBJ1-1; possible D gene TRBD1, 6 bases. Per the germline V gene, CDR1 is SGHNT and CDR2 is YYREEE (reference sequence). The CDR3 is 14 amino acids. The V end was cut by 7 bases, the J end by 0 bases, with 13 bases between. The CDR3 loop is CASHTQGMNTEAFF. The CDR3, as DNA: TGTGCCAGCCATACCCAGGGGATGAACACTGAAGCTTTCTTT.

The sample holds a few counts of this clonotype. J is TRBJ2-3 and V is TRBV5-1; TRBD2 is a possible D gene (6 bases). Germline lookup yields CDR1 SGHRS and CDR2 YFSETQ. The CDR3 runs 16 residues. Trimming cost V 4 bases and J 5 bases, with 20 bases left between them. The CDR3 bases are TGCGCCAGCAGCCTCGACGGGAGTGGTGGGGGAGATACGCAGTATTTT. This codes for CASSLDGSGGGDTQYF.

There are a few counts of this clonotype. The chain recombines TRBV12-3 or TRBV12-4 with TRBJ2-1; 10 bases are a match to TRBD2. This CDR3 region has 14 residues. J lost 4 bases, V lost 9 bases, and 6 bases had no gene match. Here the CDR3 reads CASSGLAAYNEQFF. CDR3 DNA: TGTGCCAGTTCTGGACTAGCGGCTTACAATGAGCAGTTCTTC.

The chain has TRBV12-3 or TRBV12-4 and TRBJ2-3; 8 nucleotides match TRBD2. V shed 8 bases and J 0 bases; nucleotides not matched to a gene: 16. This CDR3 comprises 18 residues. The CDR3 is CASLLKIRVAGSTDTQYF. The CDR3, as DNA: TGTGCCAGCCTTCTGAAAATCCGGGTAGCGGGAAGCACAGATACGCAGTATTTT.